Each of the 9 T cell receptor beta chains below was sequenced from the same sample in a study of shared clonotypes between healthy human individuals. TCRdb's copy holds only in-frame clones and misses some; the assay was immunoSEQ multiplex PCR. The sample shows 950,000 to 1,300,000 clones, 75% of them seen only once. The sample was memory CD4+ T cells sorted from blood. Subset noted: CD45RA-negative fraction. These receptors were taken from a man aged 18 to 30 in good health.

The chain uses TRBV7-9 and TRBJ1-2, with D uncertain. The length of the CDR3 is 12 residues. Germline V gene sequence: CDR1 SEHNR, CDR2 FQNEAQ (reference sequence). Trimming took 5 bases from V and 1 from J, leaving 5 bases between them. In nucleotides, the CDR3 is TGTGCCAGCAGCGCGGTTAACTATGGCTACACCTTC. Amino acids: CASSAVNYGYTF.

The V and J genes are TRBV28 and TRBJ2-2; 7 bases align to TRBD2. CDR1 and CDR2 from the germline V gene are MDHEN and SYDVKM. The CDR3 loop spans 17 amino acids. The junction had 8 bases not matched to a gene; V was cut back by 3 bases and J by 1 base. The CDR3 region is CASSLVLGGGNTGELFF. The CDR3 bases are TGTGCCAGCAGTTTGGTTCTTGGCGGGGGGAACACCGGGGAGCTGTTTTTT.

V usage is TRBV6-6 and J usage is TRBJ2-6; 9 positions agree with TRBD1. Germline V gene data show CDR1 as MNHNY and CDR2 as SVGAGI (reference sequence). Trimming at V came to 8 bases and at J to 0 bases, leaving 5 bases not matched to a gene. This CDR3 spans 16 amino acids. CDR3 DNA sequence: TGTGCCAGCCGGGACAGGGAGTCCTCTGGGGCCAACGTCCTGACTTTC. This gives the protein CASRDRESSGANVLTF.

The chain employs TRBV7-8 and TRBJ1-1; perhaps TRBD1 as D (5 bases). The germline gives CDR1 SGHVS, CDR2 FQNEAQ. The V end was cut by 5 bases, the J end by 5 bases, with 18 bases between. The CDR3 has 15 amino acids. CDR3 amino acids: CASSPTWAKGTEAFF. The CDR3 DNA follows: TGTGCCAGCAGCCCCACCTGGGCGAAGGGGACTGAAGCTTTCTTT.

The chain recombines TRBV5-1 with TRBJ2-7; 8 bases map to TRBD1. The germline V gene has CDR1 SGHRS and CDR2 YFSETQ. The V gene end was trimmed by 2 bases and the J gene end by 4 bases; junction bases not matched to a gene: 17. CDR3 length: 18 residues. For the CDR3, the DNA is TGCGCCAGCAGCTTAGAGGGAGCCCCGCAGACAGGGGAATACGAGCAGTACTTC. This codes for CASSLEGAPQTGEYEQYF. Supplemented by reference TRBV5-1 and TRBJ2-7, the full variable domain reads KAGVTQTPRYLIKTRGQQVTLSCSPISGHRSVSWYQQTPGQGLQFLFEYFSETQRNKGNFPGRFSGRQFSNSRSEMNVSTLELGDSALYLCASSLEGAPQTGEYEQYFGPGTRLTVT.

The J gene is TRBJ2-7, the V gene TRBV11-2, with 7 bases that match TRBD1. V dropped 3 bases and J dropped 4; count of bases not matched to a gene: 9. Per the germline V gene, CDR1 is SGHAT and CDR2 is FQNNGV. The CDR3 extends over 15 amino acids. The CDR3 loop is CASSFERGLFYEQYF. DNA for the CDR3: TGTGCCAGCAGCTTTGAGAGGGGGCTTTTTTACGAGCAGTACTTC. Using reference TRBV11-2 and TRBJ2-7 for the parts outside the CDR3, the full variable domain is EAGVAQSPRYKIIEKRQSVAFWCNPISGHATLYWYQQILGQGPKLLIQFQNNGVVDDSQLPKDRFSAERLKGVDSTLKIQPAKLEDSAVYLCASSFERGLFYEQYFGPGTRLTVT.

This chain connects TRBV11-3 to TRBJ2-7; maybe TRBD2 (7 bases). The CDR3 runs 17 residues. CDR1 is SGHNT, CDR2 YENEEA, per germline. V lost 4 bases, J lost 3 bases, and 22 bases lay in between. For the CDR3, the DNA is TGTGCCAGCAGCTGGGGGGGGACGACAGGCCTGGGCTACGAGCAGTACTTC. Protein sequence: CASSWGGTTGLGYEQYF.

This clone came up a few times. The J gene is TRBJ2-7, the V gene TRBV11-3, with TRBD1 as a possible D gene (5 bases). This CDR3 comprises 13 residues. The V gene's germline CDR1 is SGHNT and CDR2 YENEEA. V dropped 2 bases and J dropped 6 bases, with 11 bases sitting between them. The CDR3 region is CASSLIPGLEQYF. In nucleotides, the CDR3 is TGTGCCAGCAGCTTAATACCAGGGCTCGAGCAGTACTTC.

The chain is built from TRBV12-5 and TRBJ2-7, with TRBD1 as a possible D gene (7 bases). The V gene's germline CDR1 is LGHNT and CDR2 FRNRAP. CDR3 size: 15 residues. V lost 3 bases to trimming and J lost 1 base, with 13 bases between them. Here the CDR3 reads CASGFTRDRSYEQYF. CDR3 DNA: TGTGCTAGTGGTTTCACGCGGGACAGATCCTACGAGCAGTACTTC.